The sequence of this T cell receptor (beta chain) was determined in a study of shared T cell receptors in the human thymus. This clone was recorded only once. Germline V gene sequence: CDR1 LGHNA, CDR2 YSLEER. This CDR3 contains 13 residues. The V gene lost 4 bases and the J gene lost 5 bases, with 11 bases spanning the gap. Sequencing used immunoSEQ multiplex PCR; TCRdb keeps in-frame clones, though not all of them. The data contain 500,000 to 750,000 clones, approximately 90% of them singletons. The same specimen was also included in a second study, on human thymus T cells. From that second work: Thymus tissue was removed during corrective cardiac surgery.

The V gene is TRBV4-3, the J gene TRBJ2-5; weak D call: TRBD1 (5 bases). The sequencing input was thymocytes. The TCR was taken from a boy in the first two years of life with a congenital heart defect. CDR3 in amino acids: CASSREAGETQYF. The CDR3 DNA follows: TGCGCCAGCAGCCGAGAGGCAGGGGAGACCCAGTACTTC.